This T cell receptor (beta chain) was captured in a study of blood T cell repertoires in COVID-19 (dated by TCRdb to about 2020). For context, the study as a whole: Samples from collaborators originated in the United States, Italy and Spain and spanned both the acute and convalescent phases of COVID-19. The sample metadata nearly always contained a de-identified subject ID, COVID-19 status, age in years and sex. The prospective study material was composed of cDNA or gDNA derived from T cells, B-cell-depleted T cells, or PBMCs. Samples came from the ongoing ImmuneRACE study (first 160 participants) plus 1,254 subjects from 6 global collaborators. Subjects who had been exposed to COVID-19, were actively infected with it, or had recovered from it provided the deeply sampled blood TCRbeta repertoires that made up the dataset. Where available, HLA class I and class II types were taken from metadata supplied by the sample provider and were not determined by assay-based typing. The repertoires were released in a freely available public database intended as a resource for research on the immune response to SARS-CoV-2. General conclusions and limits of the study: How much clinical and demographic metadata was included differed by source and by participant, and the metadata was provided uncurated.

TCRbeta CDR3 regions were amplified from genomic DNA by means of the immunoSEQ Assay, a bias-controlled multiplex PCR. The authors' pipeline ran thus. Nucleated cell counts per sample were estimated from amplification of reference gene primers within the assay. Sequence reads were collapsed and filtered to measure the absolute abundance of every unique TCRbeta CDR3 rearrangement. For each sample, productive Simpson clonality was calculated by taking the square root of Simpson's diversity index across productive rearrangements. The immuneACCESS repertoire file appears here via TCRdb, limited to in-frame rearrangements. These files lack a portion of the clones; in checked studies, under half of the deficit traces to unresolved V genes, and the cause of the others is not known. The D gene and trimming were derived from the DNA, and the V and J assignments and clone size from that table. For this sample the table gives roughly 220,000 clones, of which about nine tenths were detected only once. 5% to 6.5% of the sample is taken by the ten largest.

The collaborating institutions used their own protocols to collect whole blood in K2EDTA tubes. Collaborator samples were shipped for TCRbeta analysis as frozen whole blood, isolated PBMCs, or DNA extracted from either sample type. As regards this clone: Its target antigen remains unknown. Within one base of it there is no much larger clone, and no base qualities were kept.

V gives up 1 base and J gives up 7 bases, and the segment between their germline ends measures 14 bases. Taken from cysteine to phenylalanine, the CDR3 has 15 residues. The CDR3 DNA has 45 bases and is translated from base 1. Sequences SEHNR (CDR1) and FQNEAQ (CDR2) are obtained from the germline V gene (reference sequence). The sequence derives from an elderly man with acute or convalescent COVID-19. The rearranged segments are TRBV7-9 and TRBJ2-4; the D gene is perhaps TRBD2, from 5 matching bases. The sequenced material came from peripheral blood. The DNA sequence is TGTGCCAGCAGCTTAGGGTCAGGCCGAGGGAACATTCAGTACTTC. It encodes CASSLGSGRGNIQYF.